This paragraph covers one TCR beta chain sequence. Its antigen remains unidentified. Time point indicated: sample taken at primary tumor resection. Without sorting, whole RNA was sequenced from tumor, nontumor lung or frozen PBMC. This specimen belongs to a study of spatial heterogeneity in lung cancer. Regarding the study as a whole: Tumors with more nonsynonymous mutations had more expanded intratumoral alpha and beta TCRs.

Via MiXCR, TCRdb re-called the 5' RACE reads, giving one row per CDR3 protein. Altogether over 8,500 distinct CDR3 sequences are present, 10% to 15% being singletons, with the ten largest covering more than 30%. Germline-derived CDR1 and CDR2 are MDHEN and SYDVKM. This CDR3 region has 14 residues. The V gene lost 5 bases and the J gene lost 6 bases, with 17 bases spanning the gap. The sequence derives from a male donor with early-stage non-small cell lung cancer. The chain has TRBV28 and TRBJ2-7, with a weak D call TRBD1 (6 bases). Sequences were derived from lung tumor tissue, sampled at surgery. The CDR3 sequence: CASSDLTGRSEQYF. The CDR3 nucleotides are TGTGCCAGCAGTGACCTGACAGGCCGTTCCGAGCAGTACTTC. Complete variable domain (other parts from reference TRBV28 and TRBJ2-7): DVKVTQSSRYLVKRTGEKVFLECVQDMDHENMFWYRQDPGLGLRLIYFSYDVKMKEKGDIPEGYSVSREKKERFSLILESASTNQTSMYLCASSDLTGRSEQYFGPGTRLTVT.